One and the same sample provided the 20 T cell receptor beta chains below, sequenced in a study of T cell responses to AZD1222 COVID-19 vaccine. Assay: immunoSEQ multiplex PCR; the TCRdb copy retains only in-frame clones and omits some. The repertoire includes 45,000 to 65,000 clones, around nine tenths of them detected once, and around 15% sits in the top ten. The sequencing used peripheral blood, collected on day 0 of AZD1222 vaccination. All receptors derive from an adult in good health.

V usage is TRBV6-4 and J usage is TRBJ1-2; 7 positions agree with TRBD1. The ends lost 4 bases at V and 6 bases at J; junction bases unmatched: 14. This CDR3 spans 16 amino acids. From germline, CDR1 is MRHNA and CDR2 SNTAGT. The CDR3 nucleotides read TGTGCCAGCAGTGGGACCCCCCACAGGGGTCGGAATGGCTACACCTTC. This translates into CASSGTPHRGRNGYTF.

There are a few counts of this clone. J is TRBJ2-3 and V is TRBV9, with 10 bases aligning to TRBD2. From germline, CDR1 is SGDLS and CDR2 YYNGEE. The CDR3 sequence is 16 residues long. The V segment lost 0 bases and the J segment 3 bases; nucleotides outside the gene matches: 4. The CDR3 here is CASSVAVAGGTDTQYF. The CDR3 DNA reads TGTGCCAGCAGCGTAGCGGTAGCGGGAGGAACAGATACGCAGTATTTT. The complete variable domain, with remaining parts taken from reference TRBV9 and TRBJ2-3, reads DSGVTQTPKHLITATGQRVTLRCSPRSGDLSVYWYQQSLDQGLQFLIQYYNGEERAKGNILERFSAQQFPDLHSELNLSSLELGDSALYFCASSVAVAGGTDTQYFGPGTRLTVL.

The V and J genes are TRBV14 and TRBJ2-7, with D perhaps matching TRBD2 (7 bases). Trimming pared 2 bases from V and 2 bases from J, leaving 22 bases between. The germline V gene has CDR1 SGHDN and CDR2 FVKESK. This CDR3 has 18 residues. The CDR3 bases are TGTGCCAGCAGCCAAACCATGCCTATGGGGGGGCCAACCTACGAGCAGTACTTC. Its translation: CASSQTMPMGGPTYEQYF.

This clone was detected once. V usage is TRBV10-1 and J usage is TRBJ1-5; D is unresolved. Germline V gives CDR1 WNHNN, CDR2 SYGVQD (reference sequence). The CDR3 has 16 residues. The V end lost 0 bases, the J end lost 3 bases, and 12 bases lay between the germline ends. CDR3 in amino acids: CASSESSRRANQPQHF. In DNA form, the CDR3 reads TGCGCCAGCAGTGAGTCGAGTAGAAGAGCCAATCAGCCCCAGCATTTT.

This chain joins TRBV27 and TRBJ2-1; 8 bases map to TRBD2. CDR3 length equals 15 residues. From germline, CDR1 is MNHEY and CDR2 SMNVEV (reference sequence). J was trimmed by 8 bases and V by 5 bases; bases with no gene match: 11. The CDR3 DNA reads TGTGCCAGCAGTCTCCAGCGGGAGAGGAACGATGAGCAGTTCTTC. Protein sequence: CASSLQRERNDEQFF.

This clone has only a few counts. This rearrangement joins TRBV5-1 to TRBJ2-1; D remains unclear. Trimming stripped 2 bases from V and 9 bases from J, with 15 bases between. Germline V gene sequence: CDR1 SGHRS, CDR2 YFSETQ. The length of the CDR3 is 14 residues. For the CDR3, the DNA is TGCGCCAGCAGCTTACTCGCCGCGCCGGGTGAGCAGTTCTTC. Amino acid sequence: CASSLLAAPGEQFF.

This chain connects TRBV2 to TRBJ1-1; D not resolved. CDR1 SNHLY and CDR2 FYNNEI come from the germline V gene. CDR3 length: 11 residues. With 5 bases removed from V and 8 bases from J, the gap between germline ends came to 9 bases. CDR3 region: CASSIRVEAFF. The CDR3 DNA reads as TGTGCCAGCAGTATCCGGGTAGAAGCTTTCTTT.

This chain connects TRBV23-1 to TRBJ2-3; D is undetermined. TRBV23-1 is placed among ORFs of uncertain function. V dropped 0 bases and J dropped 10 bases, with 14 bases sitting between them. The CDR3 spans 14 residues. The CDR3 nucleotides read TGCGCCAGCAGTCAATCGCCAGGACGTGGTGCGCAGTATTTT. It encodes CASSQSPGRGAQYF.

The genes are TRBV5-6 and TRBJ2-5; D could derive from TRBD1 or TRBD2 (5 bases each). The CDR3 spans 14 residues. Trimming took off 2 bases at V and 4 bases at J, with 12 bases between the two ends. In germline, CDR1 is SGHDT, CDR2 YYEEEE. This chain's CDR3 is CASSLRVGVETQYF. CDR3 DNA sequence: TGTGCCAGCAGCTTACGAGTGGGGGTAGAGACCCAGTACTTC.

The J gene is TRBJ2-7, the V gene TRBV7-8; tentatively, D is TRBD1 (6 bases). This CDR3 has 14 residues. Germline V CDR1 and CDR2: SGHVS, FQNEAQ. Deletions cut 5 bases from V and 2 bases from J, with 13 bases between. This CDR3 reads CASSATGSPYEQYF. The DNA for the CDR3 is TGTGCCAGCAGCGCGACAGGCAGTCCCTACGAGCAGTACTTC.

The chain joins TRBV19 to TRBJ2-6; a possible D gene is TRBD1 (5 bases). The V end lost 5 bases, the J end lost 1 base, and 12 bases lay between the germline ends. Germline V gene data show CDR1 as LNHDA and CDR2 as SQIVND (reference sequence). The CDR3 covers 16 residues. CDR3 loop: CASSLIPGSGANVLTF. The CDR3 region has the DNA TGTGCCAGTAGTCTGATCCCAGGGTCTGGGGCCAACGTCCTGACTTTC.

V is TRBV7-9 and J is TRBJ1-1, with D unresolved. CDR1 is SEHNR, CDR2 FQNEAQ, per germline (reference sequence). Trimming took off 10 bases at V and 2 bases at J, with 14 bases between the two ends. This CDR3 region has 13 residues. CDR3 DNA sequence: TGTGCCATCGTTCTGGGCCCTAACACTGAAGCTTTCTTT. Its protein product is CAIVLGPNTEAFF.

J is TRBJ2-5 and V is TRBV6-5; D could derive from TRBD1 or TRBD2 (5 bases each). V lost 6 bases to trimming and J lost 5 bases, with 16 bases between them. The CDR3 sequence is 14 residues long. Germline CDR1 MNHEY, CDR2 SVGAGI. The CDR3 here is CASRRDEGMETQYF. The CDR3 nucleotides are TGTGCCAGCAGGAGGGACGAGGGGATGGAGACCCAGTACTTC.

The J gene is TRBJ1-3, the V gene TRBV2; D gene ambiguous. The CDR3 runs to 16 residues. Trimming took off 5 bases at V and 1 base at J, with 15 bases between the two ends. Per the germline V gene, CDR1 is SNHLY and CDR2 is FYNNEI. The CDR3 DNA sequence: TGTGCCAGCAGTTTCTTGAGAAAAGTTTCTGGAAACACCATATATTTT. Translating gives CASSFLRKVSGNTIYF.

In nucleotides, the CDR3 is TGCAGCGCGCAGGGGGCGCCTGGAAACACCATATATTTT. Translated: CSAQGAPGNTIYF. The chain recombines TRBV29-1 with TRBJ1-3, with TRBD1 identical over 8 bases. CDR3 size: 13 residues. Germline CDR1 reads SQVTM; CDR2 reads ANQGSEA. With V trimmed by 7 bases and J by 2 bases, 4 bases remained unmatched.

This chain connects TRBV5-1 to TRBJ2-4; D remains ambiguous. The V gene lost 5 bases and the J gene lost 2 bases, with 11 bases spanning the gap. This CDR3 spans 14 amino acids. CDR1 is SGHRS and CDR2 is YFSETQ in the germline V gene. The CDR3 region is CASSSGRPKNIQYF. CDR3 sequence (DNA): TGCGCCAGCAGTTCCGGGCGACCCAAAAACATTCAGTACTTC.

The rearrangement joins TRBV3-1 (or the pseudogene TRBV3-2) to TRBJ2-7; no reliable D call. Germline loops: CDR1 LGHDT, CDR2 YNNKEL (reference sequence). V was clipped by 2 bases and J by 0 bases, with 11 bases between them. The CDR3 is 15 residues long. The CDR3: CASSQRKLGSYEQYF. Here the CDR3 DNA reads TGTGCCAGCAGCCAAAGGAAGTTAGGCTCCTACGAGCAGTACTTC.

CDR3: CASSTKRRSGDSGNTIYF. The CDR3 DNA sequence: TGTGCCAGTAGTACGAAAAGACGTTCAGGGGACTCTGGAAACACCATATATTTT. The J gene is TRBJ1-3, the V gene TRBV19, with a tentative D call TRBD1 (6 bases). Trimming pared 4 bases from V and 0 bases from J, leaving 19 bases between. This CDR3 has 18 amino acids. Germline V gene lookup returns CDR1 LNHDA and CDR2 SQIVND (reference sequence).

The J gene is TRBJ2-5, the V gene TRBV5-4, with 10 positions matching TRBD2. CDR1 is SGHNT and CDR2 is YYREEE in the germline V gene (reference sequence). This CDR3 is 16 amino acids long. The V and J ends lost 3 bases and 1 base, in that order; junction bases with no gene match: 6. CDR3 loop: CASSSAGLASQETQYF. In DNA form, the CDR3 reads TGTGCCAGCAGCTCCGCGGGACTAGCGAGCCAAGAGACCCAGTACTTC.

The V call is TRBV15, the J call TRBJ2-7, with 7 nucleotides matching TRBD2. The CDR3 covers 16 residues. Germline lookup yields CDR1 LNHNV and CDR2 YYDKDF (reference sequence). With V trimmed by 5 bases and J by 0 bases, 10 bases remained unmatched. CDR3 loop: CATSAVRAGPSYEQYF. The CDR3 DNA sequence: TGTGCCACCAGCGCTGTTCGAGCGGGGCCCTCCTACGAGCAGTACTTC.